The 25 T cell receptor beta chains below were found in one sample sequenced in a study of OX40 agonist ivuxolimab in advanced cancers. Library preparation employed the immunoSEQ multiplex PCR assay. TCRdb took over this immuneACCESS table, retaining in-frame rearrangements with V and J assigned. Such tables are incomplete; in checked studies, under half of the missing clones stem from an unresolved V gene, and the remainder is unexplained. The sample yields around 70,000 clones; 80% to 85% were counted once. In total, the top ten clones hold roughly a tenth of the sample. The sample in question was CD4+ or CD8+ T cells sorted from blood, obtained in a trial of the OX40 agonist ivuxolimab. The receptor set was obtained from an adult with an advanced solid tumor such as melanoma, head and neck, liver or kidney cancer.

This sequence joins TRBV6-4 and TRBJ2-5; 11 nucleotides align to TRBD1. CDR3 size: 16 residues. Per the germline V gene, CDR1 is MRHNA and CDR2 is SNTAGT. The V gene end was trimmed by 2 bases and the J gene end by 7 bases; junction bases not matched to a gene: 9. The CDR3 loop is CASSDPDRGLPGTQYF. In DNA, the CDR3 is TGTGCCAGCAGTGACCCGGACAGGGGGCTCCCGGGGACCCAGTACTTC.

This clone was counted a few times. The chain employs TRBV18 and TRBJ1-5; no definite D call. With 4 bases removed from V and 0 bases from J, the gap between germline ends came to 4 bases. This CDR3 is built from 13 residues. Germline V CDR1 and CDR2: KGHSH, LQKENI. The CDR3 bases are TGTGCCAGCTCACTCAATAGCAATCAGCCCCAGCATTTT. It yields the protein CASSLNSNQPQHF.

This chain connects TRBV28 to TRBJ2-7, with D uncertain. This CDR3 has 14 amino acids. CDR1 and CDR2 (germline): MDHEN, SYDVKM. Deletions cut 6 bases from V and 6 bases from J, with 18 bases between. The CDR3 is CASSRLKGRAEQYV. The DNA for the CDR3 is TGTGCCAGCAGCCGTCTAAAGGGTCGGGCCGAGCAGTACGTC.

J is TRBJ2-1 and V is TRBV7-9; 8 nucleotides agree with TRBD2. The CDR3 has 18 residues. The germline gives CDR1 SEHNR, CDR2 FQNEAQ (reference sequence). The V and J ends lost 1 base and 6 bases, in that order; junction bases with no gene match: 14. Here the CDR3 DNA reads TGTGCCAGCAGCTTAGGACACCTTGGTTTAGCGGGGACCAATGAGCAGTTCTTC. Translated: CASSLGHLGLAGTNEQFF.

The chain is built from TRBV30 and TRBJ2-7; 12 nucleotides agree with TRBD1. Per the germline V gene, CDR1 is GTSNPN and CDR2 is SVGIG (reference sequence). This CDR3 comprises 13 residues. V trimming: 5 bases; J trimming: 6 bases; junction bases outside the gene matches: 5. The CDR3 sequence: CAWGTGGSGEQYF. The CDR3 coding sequence is TGTGCCTGGGGGACAGGGGGCTCTGGCGAGCAGTACTTC. Variable domain in full (rest from reference TRBV30 and TRBJ2-7): SQTIHQWPATLVQPVGSPLSLECTVEGTSNPNLYWYRQAAGRGLQLLFYSVGIGQISSEVPQNLSASRPQDRQFILSSKKLLLSDSGFYLCAWGTGGSGEQYFGPGTRLTVT.

This clone appeared a few times. The genes are TRBV14 and TRBJ1-1; no reliable D call. Germline-derived CDR1 and CDR2 are SGHDN and FVKESK. CDR3 length equals 15 residues. V was clipped by 0 bases and J by 0 bases, with 8 bases between them. CDR3 protein: CASSQDWSVNTEAFF. In DNA form, the CDR3 reads TGTGCCAGCAGCCAAGATTGGTCCGTGAACACTGAAGCTTTCTTT.

The chain carries TRBV2 and TRBJ1-1; D remains unclear. From germline, CDR1 is SNHLY and CDR2 FYNNEI. This CDR3 contains 12 residues. V lost 5 bases to trimming and J lost 8 bases, with 12 bases between them. The CDR3 DNA reads TGTGCCAGCAGTATGCGGACGGGCGAAGCTTTCTTT. This sequence encodes CASSMRTGEAFF.

The rearrangement links TRBV28 to TRBJ2-7, with 10 bases lining up with TRBD2. Germline CDR1 reads MDHEN; CDR2 reads SYDVKM. There are 14 residues in the CDR3. J gave up 2 bases and V 3 bases, and 1 base lay outside the gene matches. The CDR3 reads CASSLGLAPYEQYV. CDR3 DNA sequence: TGTGCCAGCAGTTTGGGACTAGCGCCCTACGAGCAGTACGTC.

This chain uses TRBV6-1 with TRBJ2-7; D is unclear. Trimming left V 6 bases short and J 0 bases short, with 12 bases between. Germline CDR1 and CDR2: MNHNS and SASEGT. This CDR3 is 14 amino acids long. CDR3 sequence: CASRSNINSYEQYV. Here the CDR3 DNA reads TGTGCCAGCAGATCCAATATAAACTCCTACGAGCAGTACGTC.

The chain links TRBV5-4 to TRBJ2-7; the D is unclear. The CDR3 is 13 residues long. Germline CDR1 reads SGHNT; CDR2 reads YYREEE (reference sequence). Trimming removed 3 bases from V and 0 bases from J, with 7 bases in between. The CDR3 sequence is CASSSQSSYEQYV. DNA for the CDR3: TGTGCCAGCAGCTCCCAATCCTCCTACGAGCAGTACGTC.

V usage is TRBV6-5 and J usage is TRBJ1-3; 7 bases map to TRBD1. Per the germline V gene, CDR1 is MNHEY and CDR2 is SVGAGI. CDR3 length equals 13 residues. Trimming cost V 5 bases and J 11 bases; bases outside gene matches: 9. The CDR3 region is CASSPRQGRAIYF. For the CDR3, the DNA is TGTGCCAGCAGTCCGCGACAGGGTCGGGCCATATATTTT.

The chain uses TRBV6-1 and TRBJ2-5; D ambiguous. V was pared by 2 bases and J by 4 bases, with 8 bases between. The CDR3 extends over 13 amino acids. CDR1 MNHNS and CDR2 SASEGT come from the germline V gene. DNA of the CDR3: TGTGCCAGCAGTGAAAGGGCACGAGAGACCCAGTACTTC. It specifies CASSERARETQYF.

V gene TRBV14 combines with J gene TRBJ1-3, with 9 nucleotides matching TRBD1. Germline-derived CDR1 and CDR2 are SGHDN and FVKESK. CDR3 size: 15 residues. The trim removed 6 bases at V and 7 bases at J, leaving 10 bases unmatched. The CDR3 nucleotides read TGTGCCAGCAGACGGGACAGGGTAATTGGCAACACCATATATTTT. This encodes CASRRDRVIGNTIYF.

V and J are TRBV4-2 and TRBJ2-2; tentatively, D is TRBD2 (5 bases). The CDR3 is 18 residues long. V lost 0 bases and J 0 bases, leaving 14 bases between the germline ends. Germline CDR1 reads LGHNA; CDR2 reads YNFKEQ. CDR3 residues: CASSQDSVVATNTGELFF. The CDR3 nucleotides are TGTGCCAGCAGCCAAGATTCGGTGGTAGCGACGAACACCGGGGAGCTGTTTTTT.

The CDR3, as DNA: TGTGCCAGCAGCTTAGGGACAGCGAACACTGAAGCTTTCTTT. It specifies CASSLGTANTEAFF. The chain couples TRBV7-8 to TRBJ1-1, with D possibly matching TRBD1 (6 bases). The V gene's germline CDR1 is SGHVS and CDR2 FQNEAQ. Trimming took 1 base from V and 1 from J, leaving 7 bases between them. The CDR3 is made up of 14 amino acids.

The rearrangement links TRBV6-6 to TRBJ1-5; perhaps TRBD1 as D (5 bases). This CDR3 is built from 15 residues. Trimming left V 4 bases short and J 11 bases short, with 21 bases between. Germline CDR1 is MNHNY and CDR2 is SVGAGI (reference sequence). The CDR3 is CASSWPAQDIQAQHF. The CDR3 DNA sequence: TGTGCCAGCAGTTGGCCCGCTCAGGACATCCAGGCCCAGCATTTT.

The CDR3 is CASSESGNSNQPQHF. DNA for the CDR3: TGTGCCAGCAGTGAATCAGGAAATAGCAATCAGCCCCAGCATTTT. The rearrangement uses TRBV2 and TRBJ1-5; D not certain. The CDR3 covers 15 residues. The V end was cut by 2 bases, the J end by 0 bases, with 8 bases between. Looked up from germline, CDR1 is SNHLY and CDR2 is FYNNEI.

The chain has TRBV7-3 and TRBJ2-7; the D gene could be TRBD1 or TRBD2 (5 bases each). Trimming removed 4 bases at V and 7 bases at J, with 14 bases between. The CDR3 loop spans 13 amino acids. Germline V lookup: CDR1 SGHTA, CDR2 FQGTGA. CDR3 residues: CASSSGPWKEQYF. DNA of the CDR3: TGTGCCAGCAGCTCGGGGCCCTGGAAGGAGCAGTACTTC. The full variable domain, rest sourced from reference TRBV7-3 and TRBJ2-7, is GAGVSQTPSNKVTEKGKYVELRCDPISGHTALYWYRQSLGQGPEFLIYFQGTGAADDSGLPNDRFFAVRPEGSVSTLKIQRTERGDSAVYLCASSSGPWKEQYFGPGTRLTVT.

The chain has TRBV7-6 and TRBJ2-1; D is undetermined. The V end was cut by 1 base, the J end by 8 bases, with 9 bases between. CDR1 is SGHVS and CDR2 is FNYEAQ in the germline V gene. This CDR3 has 13 amino acids. DNA of the CDR3: TGTGCCAGCAGCTTAGGGCAGGCGGATGAGCAGTTCTTC. This encodes CASSLGQADEQFF.

This clone was detected only a few times. This chain uses TRBV19 with TRBJ1-4; maybe TRBD1 (5 bases). The CDR3 has 12 residues. From germline, CDR1 is LNHDA and CDR2 SQIVND (reference sequence). The V and J ends lost 10 bases and 11 bases respectively, with 17 bases between them. CDR3 DNA sequence: TGTGCCACCAGAATGGGGGATACCAAACTGTTTTTT. This encodes CATRMGDTKLFF.

The chain combines TRBV6-5 with TRBJ2-2; D is ambiguous. Germline CDR1 is MNHEY and CDR2 is SVGAGI. V was trimmed by 6 bases and J by 2 bases, leaving 4 bases between them. This CDR3 has 12 amino acids. CDR3 protein: CASSRNTGELFF. The CDR3 nucleotides read TGTGCCAGCAGCCGAAACACCGGGGAGCTGTTTTTT.

The V gene is TRBV28, the J gene TRBJ1-1; D not resolved. This CDR3 spans 14 amino acids. Germline CDR1 and CDR2: MDHEN and SYDVKM. Trimming shortened V by 6 bases and J by 0 bases, and 11 bases separated the two germline ends. The chain's CDR3 is CASSQHGMNTEAFF. The DNA for the CDR3 is TGTGCCAGCAGCCAACACGGGATGAACACTGAAGCTTTCTTT.

This chain uses TRBV9 with TRBJ2-3, with TRBD2 matching 10 bases. The CDR3 spans 21 residues. Unmatched junction bases numbered 17, after V lost 0 bases and J lost 1 base. The germline CDR1 and CDR2 sequences are SGDLS and YYNGEE. The DNA of the CDR3 is TGTGCCAGCAGCGTAGCTATGGGGGCCGGAGCGGGGGGGCCCGGCACAGATACGCAGTATTTT. This sequence encodes CASSVAMGAGAGGPGTDTQYF. The full variable domain, completed using reference TRBV9 and TRBJ2-3, is DSGVTQTPKHLITATGQRVTLRCSPRSGDLSVYWYQQSLDQGLQFLIQYYNGEERAKGNILERFSAQQFPDLHSELNLSSLELGDSALYFCASSVAMGAGAGGPGTDTQYFGPGTRLTVL.

This clone was seen a few times. V and J are TRBV5-5 and TRBJ2-7; 8 bases are shared with TRBD2. Germline V CDR1 and CDR2: SGHKS, YYEKEE (reference sequence). CDR3 length: 16 amino acids. V gave up 0 bases and J gave up 3 bases; unmatched junction bases: 8. CDR3 DNA: TGTGCCAGCAGCTTGGGACTAGCGTCATCTTTCTACGAGCAGTACGTC. This codes for CASSLGLASSFYEQYV.

This chain uses TRBV2 with TRBJ1-6, with D tentatively TRBD1 (6 bases). V was pared by 7 bases and J by 0 bases, with 10 bases between. The CDR3 length is 15 residues. Germline V gene lookup returns CDR1 SNHLY and CDR2 FYNNEI. The CDR3 spells CASIGQSSYNSPLHF. The CDR3 bases are TGTGCCAGCATAGGACAGAGCTCCTATAATTCACCCCTCCACTTT.